Each of the 27 T cell receptor beta chains below was sequenced from the same sample in a study of blood T cell repertoires in COVID-19. The repertoire was sequenced with immunoSEQ multiplex PCR; TCRdb's copy has only in-frame clones and lacks some. This table holds tens of thousands of clones, 88% found once. What was sequenced was peripheral blood. These receptors were obtained from a middle-aged man with active COVID-19.

This clone was detected only once. V is TRBV6-1 and J is TRBJ1-4; 7 nucleotides align to TRBD1. Germline CDR1 MNHNS, CDR2 SASEGT. This CDR3 comprises 14 residues. With 1 base clipped from V and 8 bases from J, the junction kept 4 bases outside the gene matches. The CDR3: CASSEGARGEKLFF. CDR3 coding DNA: TGTGCCAGCAGTGAAGGGGCCAGGGGGGAAAAACTGTTTTTT.

The count of this clone is one. V is TRBV14 and J is TRBJ2-1; 7 nucleotides align to TRBD2. The germline V gene encodes CDR1 SGHDN and CDR2 FVKESK. V shed 4 bases, J shed 9 bases, and the junction held 9 bases outside the gene matches. The CDR3 spans 14 residues. CDR3 DNA: TGTGCCAGCAGCCGAGCGGGACTCAGCGTTGAGCAGTTCTTC. It yields the protein CASSRAGLSVEQFF.

The chain carries TRBV14 and TRBJ1-5; 8 nucleotides align to TRBD1. Trimming removed 3 bases from V and 6 bases from J; junction bases left unmatched: 7. Germline assignment: CDR1 SGHDN and CDR2 FVKESK. The CDR3 spans 15 residues. The CDR3 spells CASSHPDRGVQPQHF. CDR3 coding DNA: TGTGCCAGCAGCCACCCAGACAGGGGAGTTCAGCCCCAGCATTTT.

The V gene is TRBV3-1 (or the pseudogene TRBV3-2), the J gene TRBJ1-5, with D unclear. The CDR3 extends over 14 amino acids. Germline CDR1 and CDR2: LGHDT and YNNKEL (reference sequence). Trimming cost V 4 bases and J 2 bases, with 9 bases left between them. CDR3 sequence (DNA): TGTGCCAGCAGCCCTCACCCGGGCAATCAGCCCCAGCATTTT. Protein: CASSPHPGNQPQHF.

The chain uses TRBV9 and TRBJ2-7, with 9 bases fitting TRBD2. This CDR3 spans 14 amino acids. V lost 1 base to trimming and J lost 4 bases; unmatched junction nucleotides: 3. Germline lookup yields CDR1 SGDLS and CDR2 YYNGEE. The CDR3 region is CASSVSGGPYEQYF. The CDR3 nucleotides are TGTGCCAGCAGCGTAAGCGGGGGGCCGTACGAGCAGTACTTC.

V gene TRBV5-4 combines with J gene TRBJ1-1; D gene uncertain. CDR1 and CDR2 (germline): SGHNT, YYREEE (reference sequence). The CDR3 consists of 13 residues. Trimming removed 7 bases at V and 1 base at J, with 11 bases between. This CDR3 reads CASRPWANTEAFF. In nucleotides, the CDR3 is TGTGCCAGCCGGCCATGGGCGAACACTGAAGCTTTCTTT.

The gene calls are TRBV3-1 (or the pseudogene TRBV3-2) and TRBJ1-1, with no clear D. Trimming removed 6 bases from V and 4 bases from J, with 9 bases in between. Germline CDR1 and CDR2: LGHDT and YNNKEL (reference sequence). This CDR3 region has 12 residues. CDR3 in DNA: TGTGCCAGCAGTCTCAGCGGCACTGAAGCTTTCTTT. Translating it yields CASSLSGTEAFF.

This rearrangement joins TRBV10-3 to TRBJ2-2, with a possible D match to TRBD2 (6 bases). Trimming left V 8 bases short and J 3 bases short, with 16 bases between. The CDR3 totals 15 residues. CDR1 and CDR2 from the germline V gene are ENHRY and SYGVKD. CDR3: CAIFHPGLHTGELFF. CDR3 nucleotide sequence: TGTGCCATCTTCCACCCGGGACTTCACACCGGGGAGCTGTTTTTT.

The rearrangement joins TRBV29-1 to TRBJ1-1; unclear D gene. Germline V gene lookup returns CDR1 SQVTM and CDR2 ANQGSEA. Trimming removed 6 bases from V and 1 base from J, with 9 bases in between. The CDR3 has 12 amino acids. DNA for the CDR3: TGCAGCGTGTCCCAGGCGAACACTGAAGCTTTCTTT. It yields the protein CSVSQANTEAFF.

This sequence joins TRBV5-4 and TRBJ2-7; D perhaps matches TRBD1 (6 bases). Trimming cost V 4 bases and J 0 bases, with 11 bases left between them. The length of the CDR3 is 14 residues. Per germline, CDR1 SGHNT and CDR2 YYREEE (reference sequence). The CDR3 is CASSTSGVSYEQYF. The CDR3 coding sequence is TGTGCCAGCAGCACCTCAGGGGTCTCCTACGAGCAGTACTTC.

The chain couples TRBV10-2 to TRBJ1-1, with 8 bases fitting TRBD1. The CDR3 has 16 amino acids. Trimming removed 2 bases from V and 3 bases from J; junction bases left unmatched: 8. Germline lookup yields CDR1 WSHSY and CDR2 SAAADI. This CDR3 is CASSEEADRAYTEAFF. CDR3 DNA: TGCGCCAGCAGTGAGGAAGCGGACAGGGCCTACACTGAAGCTTTCTTT.

This CDR3 reads CASSLGQNQPQHF. The CDR3, as DNA: TGTGCCAGCAGCTTAGGACAGAATCAGCCCCAGCATTTT. The chain has TRBV7-6 and TRBJ1-5, with D possibly being TRBD1 (5 bases). Germline CDR1 SGHVS, CDR2 FNYEAQ. The V end lost 1 base, the J end lost 4 bases, and 5 bases lay between the germline ends. The CDR3 runs to 13 residues.

The J gene is TRBJ1-1, the V gene TRBV18, with 7 bases lining up with TRBD1. CDR3 length equals 15 residues. Germline V CDR1 and CDR2: KGHSH, LQKENI. V trimming: 0 bases; J trimming: 0 bases; junction bases outside the gene matches: 1. This CDR3 is CASSPPTGVNTEAFF. In nucleotides, the CDR3 is TGTGCCAGCTCACCACCCACAGGGGTGAACACTGAAGCTTTCTTT. The full variable domain, with the rest looked up from reference TRBV18 and TRBJ1-1, is NAGVMQNPRHLVRRRGQEARLRCSPMKGHSHVYWYRQLPEEGLKFMVYLQKENIIDESGMPKERFSAEFPKEGPSILRIQQVVRGDSAAYFCASSPPTGVNTEAFFGQGTRLTVV.

V usage is TRBV9 and J usage is TRBJ1-4; tentative D call: TRBD1 (6 bases). The CDR3 is made up of 15 amino acids. Germline CDR1 is SGDLS and CDR2 is YYNGEE. V lost 4 bases, J lost 8 bases, and 18 bases lay in between. The CDR3 region is CASSKLGARGEKLFF. CDR3 DNA: TGTGCCAGCAGCAAATTGGGGGCGAGGGGCGAAAAACTGTTTTTT.

The V call is TRBV5-3, the J call TRBJ2-1, with TRBD2 matching over 12 bases. TRBV5-3 is placed among ORFs of uncertain function. With V trimmed by 3 bases and J by 5 bases, 3 bases remained unmatched. The CDR3 extends over 15 amino acids. In DNA, the CDR3 is TGTGCCAGAAGCTCGACTAGCGGGGGCCACAATGAGCAGTTCTTC. Encoded protein: CARSSTSGGHNEQFF.

The chain links TRBV7-9 to TRBJ1-2, with 10 bases that match TRBD1. The CDR3 spans 15 residues. Germline CDR1 is SEHNR and CDR2 is FQNEAQ (reference sequence). Germline trimming cut 5 bases from V and 13 bases from J; bases unmatched to any gene: 16. The DNA of the CDR3 is TGTGCCAGCAGCCATACCGGGACAGGGGAGTCTATGAGCACCTTC. It is translated as CASSHTGTGESMSTF.

V and J are TRBV4-2 and TRBJ2-1; 11 bases agree with TRBD2. Per germline, CDR1 LGHNA and CDR2 YNFKEQ. The junction had 8 bases not matched to a gene; V was cut back by 0 bases and J by 7 bases. CDR3 length: 17 residues. The CDR3 DNA reads TGTGCCAGCAGCCAAGATAATCGGCTAGCGGGGGGAAATGAGCAGTTCTTC. It encodes CASSQDNRLAGGNEQFF.

The rearrangement uses TRBV27 and TRBJ2-3; perhaps TRBD2 as D (5 bases). The germline V gene encodes CDR1 MNHEY and CDR2 SMNVEV (reference sequence). CDR3 length: 13 amino acids. Trimming took off 4 bases at V and 1 base at J, with 6 bases between the two ends. This CDR3 is CASSWRGTDTQYF. As DNA, the CDR3 is TGTGCCAGCAGTTGGCGGGGCACAGATACGCAGTATTTT.

The rearrangement joins TRBV14 to TRBJ1-6; tentative D call: TRBD1 (5 bases). Per germline, CDR1 SGHDN and CDR2 FVKESK. V was shortened by 3 bases and J by 7 bases, with 10 bases between the two germline ends. CDR3 length equals 14 residues. The CDR3 sequence is CASSQISGNSPLHF. The CDR3 bases are TGTGCCAGCAGCCAGATCTCAGGGAATTCACCCCTCCACTTT.

This rearrangement joins TRBV5-1 to TRBJ2-6, with D possibly matching TRBD1 (5 bases). V dropped 2 bases and J dropped 2 bases, with 17 bases sitting between them. This CDR3 has 18 residues. Germline values: CDR1 SGHRS, CDR2 YFSETQ. CDR3 region: CASSFSSGFGTGANVLTF. The CDR3 DNA is TGCGCCAGCAGCTTTTCGTCAGGGTTCGGTACTGGGGCCAACGTCCTGACTTTC.

This clone was counted only a few times. The chain uses TRBV4-1 and TRBJ2-4; weak D call: TRBD2 (6 bases). The ends were cut back, 1 base at V and 8 bases at J, with 12 bases in the middle. This CDR3 is 14 amino acids long. The germline CDR1 and CDR2 sequences are MGHRA and YSYEKL. CDR3 residues: CASSQGGAADIQYF. DNA of the CDR3: TGCGCCAGCAGCCAAGGCGGGGCTGCAGACATTCAGTACTTC.

The chain has TRBV5-1 and TRBJ2-3; 14 bases match TRBD2. The V segment lost 2 bases and the J segment 6 bases; nucleotides outside the gene matches: 5. This CDR3 is built from 16 residues. CDR1 and CDR2 (germline): SGHRS, YFSETQ. The CDR3 DNA reads as TGCGCCAGCAGCTTCGAGACTAGCGGGAGGGGGGATACGCAGTATTTT. This encodes CASSFETSGRGDTQYF. The whole variable domain, filled in from reference TRBV5-1 and TRBJ2-3, reads KAGVTQTPRYLIKTRGQQVTLSCSPISGHRSVSWYQQTPGQGLQFLFEYFSETQRNKGNFPGRFSGRQFSNSRSEMNVSTLELGDSALYLCASSFETSGRGDTQYFGPGTRLTVL.

V usage is TRBV4-1 and J usage is TRBJ2-3, with 10 nucleotides matching TRBD1. Trimming cost V 4 bases and J 4 bases; bases outside gene matches: 11. Germline loops: CDR1 MGHRA, CDR2 YSYEKL. The CDR3 contains 17 residues. This CDR3 reads CASSLSGTGELADTQYF. DNA of the CDR3: TGCGCCAGCAGCCTCTCCGGGACAGGGGAGTTGGCAGATACGCAGTATTTT.

The chain is built from TRBV5-1 and TRBJ2-1; a possible D gene is TRBD2 (6 bases). The CDR3 runs to 14 residues. Germline CDR1 and CDR2: SGHRS and YFSETQ. V was cut by 4 bases and J by 7 bases, with 15 bases left in between. The CDR3 nucleotides read TGCGCCAGCAGCGAGGGACTTCGACTTAATGAGCAGTTCTTC. Amino acid sequence: CASSEGLRLNEQFF.

The chain employs TRBV7-3 and TRBJ2-4; 10 bases are shared with TRBD2. The J segment lost 6 bases and the V segment lost 5 bases, leaving 4 bases of the junction unmatched. The CDR3 extends over 14 amino acids. CDR1 is SGHTA, CDR2 FQGTGA, per germline. The chain's CDR3 is CASSKTSGINIQYF. The CDR3, as DNA: TGTGCCAGCAGCAAAACTAGCGGGATAAACATTCAGTACTTC. The whole variable domain, filled in from reference TRBV7-3 and TRBJ2-4, reads GAGVSQTPSNKVTEKGKYVELRCDPISGHTALYWYRQSLGQGPEFLIYFQGTGAADDSGLPNDRFFAVRPEGSVSTLKIQRTERGDSAVYLCASSKTSGINIQYFGAGTRLSVL.

The chain has TRBV25-1 and TRBJ1-2; D is undetermined. Trimming shortened V by 6 bases and J by 0 bases, and 8 bases separated the two germline ends. The CDR3 covers 13 residues. CDR1 and CDR2 from the germline V gene are MGHDK and SYGVNS. As DNA, the CDR3 is TGTGCCAGCAGCGGGATTCCTAACTATGGCTACACCTTC. Translation: CASSGIPNYGYTF.

The chain links TRBV9 to TRBJ2-2; no clear D. Trimming pared 2 bases from V and 2 bases from J, leaving 10 bases between. Germline assignment: CDR1 SGDLS and CDR2 YYNGEE. The CDR3 covers 15 residues. The DNA of the CDR3 is TGTGCCAGCAGCGTGTTTGGGCATAACACCGGGGAGCTGTTTTTT. Translated: CASSVFGHNTGELFF.